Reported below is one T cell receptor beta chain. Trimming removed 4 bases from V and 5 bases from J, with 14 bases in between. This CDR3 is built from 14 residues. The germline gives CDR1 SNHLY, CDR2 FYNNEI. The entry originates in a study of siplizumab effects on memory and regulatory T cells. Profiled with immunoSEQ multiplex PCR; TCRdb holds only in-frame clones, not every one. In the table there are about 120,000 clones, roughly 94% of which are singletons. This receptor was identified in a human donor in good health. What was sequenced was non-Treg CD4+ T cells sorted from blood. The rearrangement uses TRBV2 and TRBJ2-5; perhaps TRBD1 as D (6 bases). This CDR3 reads CASSGHRDGETQYF. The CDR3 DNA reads TGTGCCAGCAGTGGCCACAGGGACGGTGAGACCCAGTACTTC. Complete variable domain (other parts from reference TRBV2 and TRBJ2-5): EPEVTQTPSHQVTQMGQEVILRCVPISNHLYFYWYRQILGQKVEFLVSFYNNEISEKSEIFDDQFSVERPDGSNFTLKIRSTKLEDSAMYFCASSGHRDGETQYFGPGTRLLVL.